One TCR beta chain is described in this entry. The sample is drawn from a study of blood T cell repertoires in COVID-19. For the study at large: Acute-phase and convalescent COVID-19 samples originated in the United States, Italy and Spain. From T cells, B-cell-depleted T cells, or PBMCs came the material, which was cDNA or gDNA.

Authors' methods: Counts of nucleated cells, estimated from reference gene primer amplification, were obtained. The repertoire was sequenced with immunoSEQ multiplex PCR; TCRdb's copy has only in-frame clones and lacks some. V, J and clone size reflect that table, while D and trimming were determined from the DNA. The table lists some 250,000 clones, about 85% of them singletons. Sequences were obtained from peripheral blood. The receptor comes from a woman of 80 years or more with acute or convalescent COVID-19.

Here the CDR3 DNA reads TGTGCCTGGAGTATACAGGGGGCGATCGAGCAGTACTTC. Its translation is CAWSIQGAIEQYF. The chain carries TRBV30 and TRBJ2-7, with 9 bases matching TRBD1. Trimming removed 2 bases from V and 6 bases from J; junction bases left unmatched: 5. The CDR3 has 13 amino acids. CDR1 and CDR2 from the germline V gene are GTSNPN and SVGIG (reference sequence). Complete variable domain (other parts from reference TRBV30 and TRBJ2-7): SQTIHQWPATLVQPVGSPLSLECTVEGTSNPNLYWYRQAAGRGLQLLFYSVGIGQISSEVPQNLSASRPQDRQFILSSKKLLLSDSGFYLCAWSIQGAIEQYFGPGTRLTVT.